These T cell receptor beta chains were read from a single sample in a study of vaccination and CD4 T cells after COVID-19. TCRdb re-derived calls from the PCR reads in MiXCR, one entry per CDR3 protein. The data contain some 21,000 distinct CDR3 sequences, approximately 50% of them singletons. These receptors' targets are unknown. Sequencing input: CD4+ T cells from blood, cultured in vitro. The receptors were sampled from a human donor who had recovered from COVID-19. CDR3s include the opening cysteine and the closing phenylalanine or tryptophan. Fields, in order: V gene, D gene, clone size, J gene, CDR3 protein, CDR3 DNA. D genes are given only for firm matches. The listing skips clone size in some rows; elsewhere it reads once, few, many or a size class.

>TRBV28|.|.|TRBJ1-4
CASSQPPGQALNEKLFF
TGTGCCAGCAGTCAGCCCCCCGGACAAGCTCTAAATGAAAAACTGTTTTTT
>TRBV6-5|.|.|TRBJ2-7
CASSYSGRGALGYEQYF
TGTGCCAGCAGTTATTCTGGCCGCGGGGCCCTTGGGTACGAGCAGTACTTC
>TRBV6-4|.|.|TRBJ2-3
CASSDGDPTDTQYF
TGTGCCAGCAGTGACGGGGACCCCACAGATACGCAGTATTTT
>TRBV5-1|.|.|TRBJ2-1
CASSLVGLVDEQFF
TGCGCCAGCAGCTTGGTCGGGCTAGTTGATGAGCAGTTCTTC
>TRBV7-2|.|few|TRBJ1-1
CASSPDNIMNTEAFF
TGTGCCAGCAGCCCCGACAATATTATGAACACTGAAGCTTTCTTT
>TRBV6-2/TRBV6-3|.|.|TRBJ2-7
CASSPGLYEQYF
TGTGCCAGCAGTCCCGGACTCTACGAGCAGTACTTC
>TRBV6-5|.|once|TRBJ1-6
CASSYSIRGAQGSPLHF
TGTGCCAGCAGTTACTCGATACGGGGGGCACAGGGTTCACCCCTCCACTTT
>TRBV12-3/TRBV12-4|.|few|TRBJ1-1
CASSLRGAEAFF
TGTGCCAGCAGTTTAAGGGGGGCTGAAGCTTTCTTT
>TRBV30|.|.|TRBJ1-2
CAWSVTGGNVGGYTF
TGTGCCTGGAGTGTAACTGGCGGGAACGTAGGGGGCTACACCTTC
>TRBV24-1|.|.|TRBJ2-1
CATSDPRWRDEQFF
TGTGCCACCAGTGACCCGCGATGGAGGGATGAGCAGTTCTTC
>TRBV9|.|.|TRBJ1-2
CASSVLRGGYTF
TGTGCCAGCAGCGTACTCAGGGGTGGCTACACCTTC
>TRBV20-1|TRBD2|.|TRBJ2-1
CSARAATSGRSSYNEQFF
TGCAGTGCTAGAGCGGCGACTAGCGGGAGATCATCCTACAATGAGCAGTTCTTC
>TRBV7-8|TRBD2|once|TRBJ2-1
CASSLLTSVAEQFF
TGTGCCAGCAGCTTACTTACTAGCGTTGCCGAGCAGTTCTTC
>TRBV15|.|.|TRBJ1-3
CATKATPGDGNTIYF
TGTGCCACCAAAGCAACCCCAGGGGACGGAAACACCATATATTTT
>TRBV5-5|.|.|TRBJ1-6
CASSLEGPTYSPLHF
TGTGCCAGCAGCTTGGAGGGCCCCACTTACTCACCCCTCCACTTT
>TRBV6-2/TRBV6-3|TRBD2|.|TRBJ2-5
CASSSGTSGTRQETQYF
TGTGCCAGCAGCAGTGGGACTAGCGGGACACGCCAAGAGACCCAGTACTTC
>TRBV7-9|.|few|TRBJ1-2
CASSLASGYGYTF
TGTGCCAGCAGCTTAGCGTCCGGCTATGGCTACACCTTC
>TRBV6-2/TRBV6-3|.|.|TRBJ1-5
CASSPTDRNQPQHF
TGTGCCAGCAGTCCGACAGATCGCAATCAGCCCCAGCATTTT
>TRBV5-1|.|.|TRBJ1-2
CASSSQGTDGYTF
TGCGCCAGCAGCTCGCAGGGGACGGATGGCTACACCTTC
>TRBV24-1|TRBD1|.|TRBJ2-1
CATSDSGTGSYNEQFF
TGTGCCACCAGTGATTCCGGGACAGGGTCCTACAATGAGCAGTTCTTC
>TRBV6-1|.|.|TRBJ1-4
CASGTHATNEKLFF
TGTGCCAGCGGGACACATGCAACTAATGAAAAACTGTTTTTT
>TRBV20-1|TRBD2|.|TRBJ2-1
CSARATSGAYNEQFF
TGCAGTGCTAGAGCGACTAGCGGAGCCTACAATGAGCAGTTCTTC
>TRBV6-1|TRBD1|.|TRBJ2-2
CASRTTGDGGELFF
TGTGCCAGCAGAACCACAGGGGACGGTGGGGAGCTGTTTTTT